Detailed here is one T cell receptor beta chain. CDR1 is SGHVS and CDR2 is FQNEAQ in the germline V gene. This CDR3 contains 16 residues. Trimming at V came to 2 bases and at J to 5 bases, leaving 6 bases not matched to a gene. This specimen belongs to a study of blood T cell repertoires in COVID-19. About the research overall: PBMCs, B-cell-depleted T cells, or T cells were the source of the cDNA or gDNA that made up the material.

Authors' data handling: Nucleated cell counts were estimated from reference gene primer amplification. Measured with immunoSEQ multiplex PCR; TCRdb has only the in-frame clones, and not every one. V, J and clone size derive from that table, while D and trimming were established from the DNA sequence. Here the sample spans about 64,000 clones, 80% to 90% being singletons. The TCR was taken from a middle-aged man with active COVID-19. V is TRBV7-8 and J is TRBJ2-5; TRBD2 matches 12 bases. The sequenced sample consisted of peripheral blood. CDR3 bases: TGTGCCAGCAGCTTACTAGCGGGGGGGCCGGGGGAGACCCAGTACTTC. This codes for CASSLLAGGPGETQYF.